Below, 12 T cell receptor beta chains from the same sample are listed, as sequenced in a study of cytomegalovirus exposure and HLA in healthy donors (dated 2017 in TCRdb). The method was the immunoSEQ multiplex PCR assay. For the multiplex PCR, a mixture combining 60 forward primers for TCR Vbeta segments and 13 reverse primers for TCR Jbeta segments was used. TCRdb re-hosts the immuneACCESS table, in-frame sequences only. Its copies lack some clones; in the studies checked, an unresolved V gene accounts for under half of them, and the cause for the rest is not known. This sample is represented by 85,000 to 130,000 clones; 71% of them were singletons. The top ten hold roughly 2.8% of the sample. Sequencing input: PBMCs. These receptors were taken from a female donor in good health and CMV-seronegative.

J is TRBJ2-2 and V is TRBV5-4; 7 bases agree with TRBD2. Germline values: CDR1 SGHNT, CDR2 YYREEE (reference sequence). The V and J ends lost 4 bases and 5 bases, in that order; junction bases with no gene match: 5. CDR3 length: 14 amino acids. The CDR3 DNA sequence: TGTGCCAGCAGCCGTGGGGGGGAAACCGGGGAGCTGTTTTTT. It is translated as CASSRGGETGELFF.

The genes are TRBV18 and TRBJ2-7; D might be TRBD1 (7 bases). The germline V and J ends were trimmed by 1 base and 5 bases, with 21 bases remaining between them. CDR1 KGHSH and CDR2 LQKENI come from the germline V gene. The CDR3 has 17 amino acids. The CDR3 DNA reads as TGTGCCAGCTCACCACTAATACGGGACAGTGGGACTCACGAGCAGTACTTC. It translates to CASSPLIRDSGTHEQYF.

The chain is built from TRBV4-1 and TRBJ1-2; 9 bases agree with TRBD1. The V gene's germline CDR1 is MGHRA and CDR2 YSYEKL. The V and J ends lost 2 bases and 1 base, in that order; junction bases with no gene match: 5. This CDR3 is built from 16 residues. CDR3 in amino acids: CASSQIQGAVNYGYTF. The CDR3 nucleotides are TGCGCCAGCAGCCAAATACAGGGGGCGGTTAACTATGGCTACACCTTC.

The chain carries TRBV19 and TRBJ2-2, with TRBD2 matching 10 bases. The CDR3 loop spans 15 amino acids. With 6 bases clipped from V and 4 bases from J, the junction kept 5 bases outside the gene matches. Germline loops: CDR1 LNHDA, CDR2 SQIVND (reference sequence). CDR3 protein: CASSPWTSGTGELFF. The CDR3, as DNA: TGTGCCAGTAGCCCCTGGACTAGCGGCACCGGGGAGCTGTTTTTT.

This clone has only a few counts. The CDR3: CASSLGLAGYNEQFF. The CDR3 nucleotides are TGTGCCAGCAGTTTAGGGCTAGCGGGTTACAATGAGCAGTTCTTC. The chain employs TRBV28 and TRBJ2-1; 8 bases fit TRBD2. Germline V gene sequence: CDR1 MDHEN, CDR2 SYDVKM. The CDR3 covers 15 residues. Trimming removed 2 bases from V and 4 bases from J; junction bases left unmatched: 4.

The J gene is TRBJ2-1, the V gene TRBV27; 7 nucleotides line up with TRBD2. CDR1 is MNHEY, CDR2 SMNVEV, per germline (reference sequence). CDR3 size: 15 residues. V dropped 1 base and J dropped 9; count of bases not matched to a gene: 9. CDR3 sequence: CASSLLGLMFGEQFF. In DNA, the CDR3 is TGTGCCAGCAGTTTATTGGGACTAATGTTCGGTGAGCAGTTCTTC.

The gene calls are TRBV10-3 and TRBJ1-4; D might be TRBD1 (5 bases). Germline values: CDR1 ENHRY, CDR2 SYGVKD. This CDR3 has 17 residues. Trimming removed 2 bases at V and 0 bases at J, with 13 bases between. The DNA of the CDR3 is TGTGCCATCAGTGAGGGGGCCCCATCAGCAACTAATGAAAAACTGTTTTTT. Residues: CAISEGAPSATNEKLFF.

The chain employs TRBV6-4 and TRBJ2-3; D is perhaps TRBD2 (7 bases). Germline V gene lookup returns CDR1 MRHNA and CDR2 SNTAGT. This CDR3 is built from 15 residues. V shed 8 bases and J shed 4 bases, with 19 bases lying between them. For the CDR3, the DNA is TGTGCCAGCTCCCCCGGAGGGGGGGAGGCAGATACGCAGTATTTT. The encoded protein is CASSPGGGEADTQYF.

The V call is TRBV5-8, the J call TRBJ2-6; D gene uncertain. Germline assignment: CDR1 SGHTS and CDR2 YDEGEE. CDR3 length: 16 amino acids. The V end was cut by 4 bases, the J end by 4 bases, with 15 bases between. This CDR3 reads CASSTRAPPGANVLTF. In DNA form, the CDR3 reads TGTGCCAGCAGCACCCGAGCACCCCCCGGGGCCAACGTCCTGACTTTC.

The chain employs TRBV30 and TRBJ2-5, with a possible D match to TRBD1 (7 bases). The ends were cut back, 8 bases at V and 5 bases at J, with 24 bases in the middle. From germline, CDR1 is GTSNPN and CDR2 SVGIG (reference sequence). The CDR3 covers 15 residues. The CDR3 DNA reads as TGTGCCCGACTGGATTCAGGGGGGCCCCTTGAGACCCAGTACTTC. This gives the protein CARLDSGGPLETQYF.

This clone turned up a few times. The chain recombines TRBV19 with TRBJ2-3; 11 bases match TRBD2. Germline V gives CDR1 LNHDA, CDR2 SQIVND (reference sequence). The CDR3 sequence is 16 residues long. V was clipped by 5 bases and J by 0 bases; unmatched bases: 4. The CDR3 reads CASSSSGRTSTDTQYF. For the CDR3, the DNA is TGTGCCAGTAGTTCTAGCGGGAGGACAAGCACAGATACGCAGTATTTT.

This clone was seen once. The chain combines TRBV6-1 with TRBJ2-7, with TRBD2 matching over 10 bases. V trimming: 7 bases; J trimming: 4 bases; junction bases outside the gene matches: 10. CDR1 and CDR2 from the germline V gene are MNHNS and SASEGT. The CDR3 consists of 15 residues. CDR3 sequence: CASTFQREGVYEQYF. The CDR3 region has the DNA TGTGCCAGCACCTTCCAGCGGGAGGGCGTGTACGAGCAGTACTTC.